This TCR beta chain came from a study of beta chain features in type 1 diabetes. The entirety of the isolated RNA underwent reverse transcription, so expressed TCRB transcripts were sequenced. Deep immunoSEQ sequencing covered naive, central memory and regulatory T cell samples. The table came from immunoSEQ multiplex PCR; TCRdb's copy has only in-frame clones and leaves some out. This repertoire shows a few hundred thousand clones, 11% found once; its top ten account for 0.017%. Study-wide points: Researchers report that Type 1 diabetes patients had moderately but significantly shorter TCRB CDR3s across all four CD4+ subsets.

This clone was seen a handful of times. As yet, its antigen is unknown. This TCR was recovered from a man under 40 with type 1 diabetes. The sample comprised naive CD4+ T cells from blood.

The CDR3 sequence: CASSLAGGKTQYF. In nucleotides, the CDR3 is TGTGCCAGCAGTTTAGCGGGGGGGAAGACCCAGTACTTC. The chain employs TRBV5-6 and TRBJ2-5; 11 bases line up with TRBD2. The CDR3 sequence is 13 residues long. Germline V gene sequence: CDR1 SGHDT, CDR2 YYEEEE. V was pared by 5 bases and J by 6 bases, with 3 bases of the junction left unmatched.